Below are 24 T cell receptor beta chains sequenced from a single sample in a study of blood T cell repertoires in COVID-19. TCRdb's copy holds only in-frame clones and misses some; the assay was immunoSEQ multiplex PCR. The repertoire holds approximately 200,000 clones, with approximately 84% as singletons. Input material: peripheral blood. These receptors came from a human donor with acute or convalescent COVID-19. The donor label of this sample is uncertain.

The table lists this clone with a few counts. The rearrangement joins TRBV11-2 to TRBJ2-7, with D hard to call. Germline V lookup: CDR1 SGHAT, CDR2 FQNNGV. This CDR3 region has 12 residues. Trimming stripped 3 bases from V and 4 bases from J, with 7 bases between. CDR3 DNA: TGTGCCAGCAGCTTGGGCCGGTACGAGCAGTACTTC. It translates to CASSLGRYEQYF. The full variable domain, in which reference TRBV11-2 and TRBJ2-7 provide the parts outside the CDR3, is EAGVAQSPRYKIIEKRQSVAFWCNPISGHATLYWYQQILGQGPKLLIQFQNNGVVDDSQLPKDRFSAERLKGVDSTLKIQPAKLEDSAVYLCASSLGRYEQYFGPGTRLTVT.

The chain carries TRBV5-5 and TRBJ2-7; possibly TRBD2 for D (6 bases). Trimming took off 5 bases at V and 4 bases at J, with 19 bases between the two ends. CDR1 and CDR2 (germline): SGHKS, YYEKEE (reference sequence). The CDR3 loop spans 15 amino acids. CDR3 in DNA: TGTGCCAGCAGTCCCGGGAGTGGATTGGATTACGAGCAGTACTTC. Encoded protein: CASSPGSGLDYEQYF.

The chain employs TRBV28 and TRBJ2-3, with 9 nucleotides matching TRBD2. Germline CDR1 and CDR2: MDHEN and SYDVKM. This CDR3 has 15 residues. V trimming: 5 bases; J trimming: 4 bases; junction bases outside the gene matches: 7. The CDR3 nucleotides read TGTGCCAGCAGTAGAGGGACTAGCAGAGCAGATACGCAGTATTTT. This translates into CASSRGTSRADTQYF.

CDR3 loop: CASSPRLEGTYNEQFF. CDR3 nucleotides: TGTGCCAGCAGCCCCCGACTGGAGGGGACCTACAATGAGCAGTTCTTC. The chain carries TRBV9 and TRBJ2-1; possible D gene TRBD2, 6 bases. CDR3 length: 16 residues. The germline gives CDR1 SGDLS, CDR2 YYNGEE. Trimming took 4 bases from V and 2 from J, leaving 16 bases between them.

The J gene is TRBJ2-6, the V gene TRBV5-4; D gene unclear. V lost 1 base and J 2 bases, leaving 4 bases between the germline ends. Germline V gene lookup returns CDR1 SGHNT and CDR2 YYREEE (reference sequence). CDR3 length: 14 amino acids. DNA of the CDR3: TGTGCCAGCAGCTTGATAACTGGGGCCAACGTCCTGACTTTC. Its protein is CASSLITGANVLTF. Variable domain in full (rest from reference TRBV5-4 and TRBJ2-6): ETGVTQSPTHLIKTRGQQVTLRCSSQSGHNTVSWYQQALGQGPQFIFQYYREEENGRGNFPPRFSGLQFPNYSSELNVNALELDDSALYLCASSLITGANVLTFGAGSRLTVL.

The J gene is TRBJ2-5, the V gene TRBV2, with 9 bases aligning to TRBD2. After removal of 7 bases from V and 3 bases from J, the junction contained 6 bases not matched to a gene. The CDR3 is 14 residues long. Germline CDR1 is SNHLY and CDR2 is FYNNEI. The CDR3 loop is CASNALAGKETQYF. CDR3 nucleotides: TGTGCCAGCAACGCCCTAGCGGGAAAAGAGACCCAGTACTTC. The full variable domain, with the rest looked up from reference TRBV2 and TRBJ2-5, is EPEVTQTPSHQVTQMGQEVILRCVPISNHLYFYWYRQILGQKVEFLVSFYNNEISEKSEIFDDQFSVERPDGSNFTLKIRSTKLEDSAMYFCASNALAGKETQYFGPGTRLLVL.

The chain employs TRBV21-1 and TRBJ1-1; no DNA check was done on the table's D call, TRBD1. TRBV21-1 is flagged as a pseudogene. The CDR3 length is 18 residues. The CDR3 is CASSKPDRGAFMNTEAFF. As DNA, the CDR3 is TGTGCCAGCAGCAAACCGGACAGGGGGGCATTCATGAACACTGAAGCTTTCTTT.

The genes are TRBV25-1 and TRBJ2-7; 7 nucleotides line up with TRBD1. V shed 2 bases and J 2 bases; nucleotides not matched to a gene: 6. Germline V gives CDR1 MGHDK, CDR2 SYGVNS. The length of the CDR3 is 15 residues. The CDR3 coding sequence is TGTGCCAGCAGTGAAGAGAGACAGGGCCCCTACGAGCAGTACTTC. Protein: CASSEERQGPYEQYF.

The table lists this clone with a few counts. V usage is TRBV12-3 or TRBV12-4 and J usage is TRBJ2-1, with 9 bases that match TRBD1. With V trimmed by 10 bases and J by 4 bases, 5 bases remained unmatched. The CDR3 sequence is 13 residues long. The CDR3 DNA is TGTGCCACCAGGGACAGGGAATACAATGAGCAGTTCTTC. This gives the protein CATRDREYNEQFF.

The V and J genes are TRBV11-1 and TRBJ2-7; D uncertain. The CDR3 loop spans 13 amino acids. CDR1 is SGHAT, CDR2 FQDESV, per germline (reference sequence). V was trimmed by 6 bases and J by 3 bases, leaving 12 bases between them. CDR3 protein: CASSVAPGYEQYF. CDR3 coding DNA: TGTGCCAGCAGTGTTGCGCCGGGCTACGAGCAGTACTTC.

In DNA form, the CDR3 reads TGTGCCAGCAGCCCGGGAGCCTATGGCTACACCTTC. This sequence encodes CASSPGAYGYTF. This rearrangement joins TRBV5-4 to TRBJ1-2, with D unresolved. The CDR3 is 12 amino acids. Germline values: CDR1 SGHNT, CDR2 YYREEE (reference sequence). V lost 4 bases and J lost 4, with 8 bases in between.

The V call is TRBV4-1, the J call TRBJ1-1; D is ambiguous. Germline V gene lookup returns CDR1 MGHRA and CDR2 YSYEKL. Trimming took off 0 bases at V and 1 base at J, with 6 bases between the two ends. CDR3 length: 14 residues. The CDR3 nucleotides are TGCGCCAGCAGCCAAGACGGGAGGAACACTGAAGCTTTCTTT. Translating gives CASSQDGRNTEAFF.

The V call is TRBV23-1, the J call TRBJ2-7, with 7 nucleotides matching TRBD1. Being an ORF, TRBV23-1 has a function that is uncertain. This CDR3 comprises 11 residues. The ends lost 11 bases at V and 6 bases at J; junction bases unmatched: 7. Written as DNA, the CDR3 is TGCGCCGACAGGGTTCTGGGCGAGCAGTACTTC. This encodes CADRVLGEQYF.

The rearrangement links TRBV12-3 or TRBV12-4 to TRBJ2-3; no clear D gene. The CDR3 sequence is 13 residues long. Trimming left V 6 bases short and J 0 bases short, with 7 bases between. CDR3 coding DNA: TGTGCCAGCAGACTCTCTAGCACAGATACGCAGTATTTT. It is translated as CASRLSSTDTQYF.

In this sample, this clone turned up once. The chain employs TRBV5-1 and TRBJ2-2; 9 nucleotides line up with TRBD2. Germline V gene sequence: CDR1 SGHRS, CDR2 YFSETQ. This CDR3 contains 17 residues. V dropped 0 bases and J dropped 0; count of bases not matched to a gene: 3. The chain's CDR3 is CASSLVPSGANTGELFF. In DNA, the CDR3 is TGCGCCAGCAGCTTGGTCCCTAGCGGGGCGAACACCGGGGAGCTGTTTTTT. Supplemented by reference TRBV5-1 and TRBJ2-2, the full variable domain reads KAGVTQTPRYLIKTRGQQVTLSCSPISGHRSVSWYQQTPGQGLQFLFEYFSETQRNKGNFPGRFSGRQFSNSRSEMNVSTLELGDSALYLCASSLVPSGANTGELFFGEGSRLTVL.

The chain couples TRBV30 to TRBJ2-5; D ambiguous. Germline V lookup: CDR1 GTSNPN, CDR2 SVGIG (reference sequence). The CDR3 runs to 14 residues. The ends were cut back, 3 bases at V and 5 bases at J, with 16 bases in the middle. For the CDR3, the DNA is TGTGCCTGGAGCCCCACTACCTTCGGGGAGACCCAGTACTTC. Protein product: CAWSPTTFGETQYF.

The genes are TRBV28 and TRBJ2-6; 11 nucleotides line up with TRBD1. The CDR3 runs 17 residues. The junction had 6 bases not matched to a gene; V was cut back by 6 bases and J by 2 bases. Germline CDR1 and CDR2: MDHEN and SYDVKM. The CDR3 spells CASRGGTGGTGANVLTF. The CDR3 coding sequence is TGTGCCAGCAGGGGAGGGACAGGGGGAACTGGGGCCAACGTCCTGACTTTC.

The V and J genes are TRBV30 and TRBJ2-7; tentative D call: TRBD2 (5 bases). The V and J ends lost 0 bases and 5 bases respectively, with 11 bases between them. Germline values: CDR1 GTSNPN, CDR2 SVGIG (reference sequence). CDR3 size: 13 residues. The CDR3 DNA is TGTGCCTGGAGTGTGAGGGTCAAGGACGAGCAGTACTTC. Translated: CAWSVRVKDEQYF.

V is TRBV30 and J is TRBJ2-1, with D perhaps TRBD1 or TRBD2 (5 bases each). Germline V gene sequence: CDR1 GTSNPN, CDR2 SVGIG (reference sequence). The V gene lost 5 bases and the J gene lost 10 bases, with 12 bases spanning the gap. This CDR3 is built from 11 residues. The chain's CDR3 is CAWGTGIEQFF. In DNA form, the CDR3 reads TGTGCCTGGGGGACCGGGATCGAGCAGTTCTTC.

The CDR3 reads CAISGDREAFF. The CDR3 DNA sequence: TGTGCCATCAGCGGGGACAGGGAAGCTTTCTTT. V usage is TRBV10-3 and J usage is TRBJ1-1; 8 bases map to TRBD1. There are 11 residues in the CDR3. The V gene's germline CDR1 is ENHRY and CDR2 SYGVKD. With 6 bases clipped from V and 8 bases from J, the junction kept 2 bases outside the gene matches.

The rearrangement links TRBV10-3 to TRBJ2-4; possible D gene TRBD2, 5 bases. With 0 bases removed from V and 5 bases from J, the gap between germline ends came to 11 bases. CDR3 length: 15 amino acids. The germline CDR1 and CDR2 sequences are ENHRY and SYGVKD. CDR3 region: CAISESDSQENIQYF. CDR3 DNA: TGTGCCATCAGTGAGTCGGACTCACAAGAAAACATTCAGTACTTC.

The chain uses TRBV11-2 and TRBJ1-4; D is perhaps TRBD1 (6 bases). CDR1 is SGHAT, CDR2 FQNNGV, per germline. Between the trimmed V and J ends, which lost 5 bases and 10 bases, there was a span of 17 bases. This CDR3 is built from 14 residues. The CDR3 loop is CASSAGTGFGKLFF. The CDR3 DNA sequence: TGTGCCAGCAGCGCTGGAACAGGGTTCGGAAAACTGTTTTTT.

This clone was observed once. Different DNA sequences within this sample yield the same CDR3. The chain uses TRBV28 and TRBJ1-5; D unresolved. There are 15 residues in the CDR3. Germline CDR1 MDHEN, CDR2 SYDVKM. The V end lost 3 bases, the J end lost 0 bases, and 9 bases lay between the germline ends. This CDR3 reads CASSFPGNSNQPQHF. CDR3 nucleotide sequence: TGTGCCAGCAGTTTCCCCGGGAATAGCAATCAGCCCCAGCATTTT.

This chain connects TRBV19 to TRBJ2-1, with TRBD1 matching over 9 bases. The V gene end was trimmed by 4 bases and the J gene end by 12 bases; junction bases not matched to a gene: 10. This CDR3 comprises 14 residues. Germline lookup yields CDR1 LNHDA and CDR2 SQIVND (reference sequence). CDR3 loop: CASSTGQGTRTQFF. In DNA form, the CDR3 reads TGTGCCAGTAGTACGGGACAGGGTACAAGGACGCAGTTCTTC.